The 28 T cell receptor beta chains below were found in one sample sequenced in a study of blood T cell repertoires in COVID-19. The table came from immunoSEQ multiplex PCR; TCRdb's copy has only in-frame clones and leaves some out. The top ten clones hold around 1.2% of a sample with about 110,000 clones, around 89% of them seen once. Material: peripheral blood. These receptors came from a human donor in a cohort sampled during active COVID-19.

The rearrangement uses TRBV4-1 and TRBJ2-7, with 11 positions matching TRBD2. Germline CDR1 is MGHRA and CDR2 is YSYEKL. After removal of 0 bases from V and 3 bases from J, the junction contained 4 bases not matched to a gene. This CDR3 spans 16 amino acids. CDR3 amino acids: CASSQDAGLAVYEQYF. The CDR3 DNA is TGCGCCAGCAGCCAAGATGCGGGACTAGCGGTCTACGAGCAGTACTTC.

The CDR3 DNA reads TGTGCCAGCAGCTTAGTAGGTGGCAGGGGCAGCGGCAGAGCTTTCTTT. Its translation is CASSLVGGRGSGRAFF. V gene TRBV7-2 combines with J gene TRBJ1-1; possibly TRBD1 for D (6 bases). The germline V gene has CDR1 SGHTA and CDR2 FQGNSA. The CDR3 covers 16 residues. V lost 1 base, J lost 10 bases, and 22 bases lay in between.

The rearrangement uses TRBV6-5 and TRBJ2-7, with TRBD2 as a possible D gene (5 bases). Deletions cut 0 bases from V and 2 bases from J, with 11 bases between. From germline, CDR1 is MNHEY and CDR2 SVGAGI. This CDR3 contains 15 residues. Here the CDR3 reads CASSYSRGFPYEQYF. The CDR3 nucleotides are TGTGCCAGCAGTTACTCGAGAGGGTTCCCCTACGAGCAGTACTTC.

The V call is TRBV21-1, the J call TRBJ1-5; the D call in the table, TRBD1, was not verified against the DNA. TRBV21-1 is marked as a pseudogene. The CDR3 has 14 residues. For the CDR3, the DNA is TGTGCCAGCAGGGACAGGGATAGCAATCAGCCCCAGCATTTT. It encodes CASRDRDSNQPQHF.

The rearrangement uses TRBV28 and TRBJ2-2; D is unresolved. The germline V and J ends were trimmed by 4 bases and 0 bases, with 3 bases remaining between them. In germline, CDR1 is MDHEN, CDR2 SYDVKM. The CDR3 extends over 13 amino acids. CDR3 bases: TGTGCCAGCAGTTCCTCGAACACCGGGGAGCTGTTTTTT. This translates into CASSSSNTGELFF.

The V gene is TRBV18, the J gene TRBJ2-1, with TRBD2 matching over 11 bases. Per germline, CDR1 KGHSH and CDR2 LQKENI. V trimming: 2 bases; J trimming: 4 bases; junction bases outside the gene matches: 13. The CDR3 spans 19 residues. This chain's CDR3 is CASSPIVPMASGGYNEQFF. The CDR3 bases are TGTGCCAGCTCACCAATTGTTCCCATGGCTAGCGGGGGGTACAATGAGCAGTTCTTC.

The chain recombines TRBV28 with TRBJ1-1; D unclear. Germline lookup yields CDR1 MDHEN and CDR2 SYDVKM. V was cut by 0 bases and J by 9 bases, with 8 bases left in between. The CDR3 extends over 12 amino acids. In nucleotides, the CDR3 is TGTGCCAGCAGTTTATGGTCAGGAAAAGCTTTCTTT. Translating it yields CASSLWSGKAFF.

V is TRBV11-2 and J is TRBJ1-2; weak D call: TRBD1 (6 bases). Trimming pared 2 bases from V and 2 bases from J, leaving 12 bases between. The V gene's germline CDR1 is SGHAT and CDR2 FQNNGV. The CDR3 has 15 amino acids. CDR3 sequence: CASSLSTGTNYGYTF. The CDR3 nucleotides read TGTGCCAGCAGCTTATCCACAGGGACAAACTATGGCTACACCTTC.

The chain recombines TRBV28 with TRBJ1-6; TRBD1 is a possible D gene (6 bases). The germline gives CDR1 MDHEN, CDR2 SYDVKM. This CDR3 has 15 residues. The V end was cut by 8 bases, the J end by 10 bases, with 21 bases between. The CDR3 here is CASGDHRVLASPLHF. CDR3 DNA sequence: TGTGCCAGCGGGGACCACAGGGTCTTAGCGTCACCCCTCCACTTT.

This chain links TRBV10-3 with TRBJ2-7; maybe TRBD2 (5 bases). This CDR3 is built from 11 residues. Germline assignment: CDR1 ENHRY and CDR2 SYGVKD. Trimming removed 3 bases from V and 7 bases from J, with 7 bases in between. For the CDR3, the DNA is TGTGCCATCAGTGAAACGGGGGAGCAGTACTTC. Translated: CAISETGEQYF.

This chain connects TRBV5-4 to TRBJ2-3; the D gene is possibly TRBD2 (5 bases). Trimming removed 4 bases at V and 3 bases at J, with 21 bases between. The CDR3 loop spans 17 amino acids. CDR1 and CDR2 (germline): SGHNT, YYREEE (reference sequence). Here the CDR3 DNA reads TGTGCCAGCAGCCCCCCTTCGGTCGGGAAGCGGACAGATACGCAGTATTTT. This sequence encodes CASSPPSVGKRTDTQYF.

V usage is TRBV2 and J usage is TRBJ2-1; TRBD2 aligns across 7 bases. The CDR3 spans 16 residues. The germline CDR1 and CDR2 sequences are SNHLY and FYNNEI. Trimming cost V 2 bases and J 6 bases; bases outside gene matches: 10. The CDR3 spells CASSEWERGPLNEQFF. DNA for the CDR3: TGTGCCAGCAGTGAATGGGAGCGGGGCCCCCTCAATGAGCAGTTCTTC.

This clone turned up a few times. The chain employs TRBV6-5 and TRBJ2-5; tentative D call: TRBD2 (6 bases). V lost 6 bases and J lost 5, with 16 bases in between. This CDR3 contains 14 residues. CDR1 and CDR2 from the germline V gene are MNHEY and SVGAGI. CDR3: CASSSGGLVETQYF. CDR3 DNA sequence: TGTGCCAGCAGCTCCGGGGGATTGGTGGAGACCCAGTACTTC.

The V and J genes are TRBV7-9 and TRBJ2-3; TRBD2 aligns across 8 bases. Germline V gene data show CDR1 as SEHNR and CDR2 as FQNEAQ (reference sequence). This CDR3 is 16 amino acids long. With 8 bases clipped from V and 0 bases from J, the junction kept 10 bases outside the gene matches. DNA for the CDR3: TGTGCCAGCCCGTCTAGAAGCGGGGGTAGCACAGATACGCAGTATTTT. Its translation: CASPSRSGGSTDTQYF. Using reference TRBV7-9 and TRBJ2-3 for the parts outside the CDR3, the full variable domain is DTGVSQNPRHKITKRGQNVTFRCDPISEHNRLYWYRQTLGQGPEFLTYFQNEAQLEKSRLLSDRFSAERPKGSFSTLEIQRTEQGDSAMYLCASPSRSGGSTDTQYFGPGTRLTVL.

The rearrangement links TRBV6-6 to TRBJ2-5, with 7 bases aligning to TRBD1. CDR1 and CDR2 from the germline V gene are MNHNY and SVGAGI (reference sequence). The ends lost 5 bases at V and 2 bases at J; junction bases unmatched: 17. The CDR3 has 18 amino acids. CDR3: CASSPLSRTGRQQETQYF. For the CDR3, the DNA is TGTGCCAGCAGTCCCCTTAGCCGGACAGGAAGGCAACAAGAGACCCAGTACTTC.

V gene TRBV3-1 (or the pseudogene TRBV3-2) combines with J gene TRBJ2-3; D is possibly TRBD2 (6 bases). The germline V and J ends were trimmed by 1 base and 6 bases, with 14 bases remaining between them. The CDR3 totals 15 residues. Germline CDR1 reads LGHDT; CDR2 reads YNNKEL (reference sequence). The CDR3 region is CASSQVGLAYDTQYF. The CDR3 bases are TGTGCCAGCAGCCAAGTCGGGCTAGCGTATGATACGCAGTATTTT.

This chain connects TRBV10-1 to TRBJ1-2; TRBD1 aligns across 10 bases. Germline CDR1 is WNHNN and CDR2 is SYGVQD (reference sequence). This CDR3 has 17 amino acids. V shed 4 bases, J shed 0 bases, and the junction held 8 bases outside the gene matches. The CDR3 reads CASSGRDRGPTNYGYTF. The CDR3 bases are TGCGCCAGCAGTGGGCGAGACAGGGGGCCTACTAACTATGGCTACACCTTC.

V and J are TRBV5-4 and TRBJ2-3, with 7 bases matching TRBD2. There are 14 residues in the CDR3. Germline V gene lookup returns CDR1 SGHNT and CDR2 YYREEE (reference sequence). The CDR3 reads CSSGAKTSTDTQYF. Written as DNA, the CDR3 is TGTTCAAGCGGGGCAAAAACTAGCACAGATACGCAGTATTTT.

The genes are TRBV18 and TRBJ2-5; a weak D match, TRBD1 (6 bases). V was clipped by 3 bases and J by 3 bases, with 14 bases between them. The CDR3 is 15 residues long. In germline, CDR1 is KGHSH, CDR2 LQKENI. DNA of the CDR3: TGTGCCAGCTCACCTGACGCAGGGGAAGAAGAGACCCAGTACTTC. Translation: CASSPDAGEEETQYF.

The chain employs TRBV5-4 and TRBJ1-5, with no clear D. Germline V gene lookup returns CDR1 SGHNT and CDR2 YYREEE (reference sequence). The CDR3 is 13 amino acids. V lost 0 bases and J 7 bases, leaving 8 bases between the germline ends. CDR3 sequence: CASSLAGEQPQHF. The CDR3 nucleotides are TGTGCCAGCAGCTTGGCCGGAGAGCAGCCCCAGCATTTT.

The chain carries TRBV7-6 and TRBJ2-7; 7 bases fit TRBD2. Germline values: CDR1 SGHVS, CDR2 FNYEAQ. This CDR3 region has 15 residues. V lost 1 base to trimming and J lost 5 bases; unmatched junction nucleotides: 8. CDR3 protein: CASSLGPVGGDEQYF. The CDR3 bases are TGTGCCAGCAGCTTAGGACCTGTTGGGGGGGACGAGCAGTACTTC.

V and J are TRBV4-1 and TRBJ2-6; D is uncertain. Germline V lookup: CDR1 MGHRA, CDR2 YSYEKL. This CDR3 is 14 amino acids long. Trimming left V 1 base short and J 4 bases short, with 5 bases between. The CDR3 DNA reads as TGCGCCAGCAGCCAAGGGGCCGGGGCCAACGTCCTGACTTTC. Translated: CASSQGAGANVLTF.

This sequence joins TRBV3-1 (or the pseudogene TRBV3-2) and TRBJ2-3; 7 positions match TRBD2. The CDR3 is 13 residues long. The germline V gene has CDR1 LGHDT and CDR2 YNNKEL (reference sequence). The V segment lost 5 bases and the J segment 6 bases; nucleotides outside the gene matches: 5. CDR3 nucleotide sequence: TGTGCCAGCAGCACCCGAGCGGGGGATACGCAGTATTTT. It encodes CASSTRAGDTQYF.

On this clone itself: Mismatch with germline at one junction end may stem from a read error. The rearrangement joins TRBV6-4 to TRBJ2-1; D remains ambiguous. Germline CDR1 reads MRHNA; CDR2 reads SNTAGT. The CDR3 consists of 16 residues. DNA for the CDR3: TGTGCCAGCAGTGACTCTTGGAGTTTCTCCCACAATGAGCAGTTCTTC. Its translation: CASSDSWSFSHNEQFF.

This chain links TRBV5-6 with TRBJ1-1; D gene uncertain. Between the trimmed V and J ends, which lost 2 bases and 5 bases, there was a span of 10 bases. CDR3 length: 13 residues. Per the germline V gene, CDR1 is SGHDT and CDR2 is YYEEEE. CDR3: CASSFGRRTEAFF. The CDR3, as DNA: TGTGCCAGCAGCTTTGGTAGGAGGACTGAAGCTTTCTTT.

The chain links TRBV9 to TRBJ1-2; tentative D call: TRBD1 (6 bases). This CDR3 is 13 amino acids long. Germline lookup yields CDR1 SGDLS and CDR2 YYNGEE. V was cut by 2 bases and J by 5 bases, with 10 bases left in between. The CDR3 is CASSVLQGYGYTF. CDR3 in DNA: TGTGCCAGCAGCGTCCTCCAGGGGTATGGCTACACCTTC. Based on the CDR3 plus reference TRBV9 and TRBJ1-2, the full variable domain is DSGVTQTPKHLITATGQRVTLRCSPRSGDLSVYWYQQSLDQGLQFLIQYYNGEERAKGNILERFSAQQFPDLHSELNLSSLELGDSALYFCASSVLQGYGYTFGSGTRLTVV.

The table lists this clone with a count of one. This rearrangement joins TRBV3-1 (or the pseudogene TRBV3-2) to TRBJ2-3, with 10 bases identical to TRBD1. Germline trimming cut 4 bases from V and 7 bases from J; bases unmatched to any gene: 11. Per germline, CDR1 LGHDT and CDR2 YNNKEL (reference sequence). This CDR3 has 16 residues. The CDR3 bases are TGTGCCAGCAGCCTAAACCGGGACAGGGGACGCCATACGCAGTATTTT. Its protein is CASSLNRDRGRHTQYF.

CDR3 coding DNA: TGCGCCAGCAGCTCCTCTTACAGGGCCCACGAGCAGTACTTC. Translation: CASSSSYRAHEQYF. The chain couples TRBV5-1 to TRBJ2-7; D is possibly TRBD1 (6 bases). Per the germline V gene, CDR1 is SGHRS and CDR2 is YFSETQ. Deletions cut 3 bases from V and 5 bases from J, with 15 bases between. CDR3 length: 14 amino acids.